Listed below are T cell receptor beta chains from one sample, sequenced in a study of T cell repertoires in cytomegalovirus infection. TCRdb used MiXCR to reprocess the reads, holding one entry per CDR3 protein. The data contain hundreds of thousands of distinct CDR3 sequences, more than 20% of them singletons. The sequencing sample was made of CD8+ T cells from PBMCs. The source of these receptors is a human donor in good health (CMV status not recorded). Some clones in this sample may be carry-over from other donors' samples. The conserved cysteine and the conserved F or W are not part of the CDR3 here. The D gene is left open where the match is weak. Where a row states a size, it is once, few, many or the class of an expanded clone; other rows omit it.

d_call	v_call	clone_size	j_call	cdr3_length	cdr3_aa
NA	TRBV6-6	few	TRBJ1-6	15	ASSYGGASSYNSPLH
NA	TRBV12-5	few	TRBJ2-5	17	ASGFSLPGSNSFQETQY
NA	TRBV5-1	NA	TRBJ2-6	14	ASSLHFGSGANVLT
NA	TRBV3-1	NA	TRBJ2-1	15	ASSQHGGRSSYNEQF
TRBD2	TRBV12-3/TRBV12-4	many	TRBJ2-5	10	ASRGLGETQY
TRBD1	TRBV7-4	NA	TRBJ2-4	11	ASSFGTANIQY
NA	TRBV10-3	many	TRBJ2-1	13	AISEGQRNYNEQF
NA	TRBV7-4	few	TRBJ2-3	12	ASSFGGLGDTQY
NA	TRBV29-1	NA	TRBJ1-2	10	SARDGDYGYT
NA	TRBV7-8	many	TRBJ2-7	12	ASSSAGFPYEQY
TRBD1	TRBV4-2	NA	TRBJ2-2	14	ASSLPGQANTEELF
NA	TRBV7-2	many	TRBJ2-5	12	ASSLREIIETQY
NA	TRBV5-5	many	TRBJ1-4	13	ASSFTGTKREKLF
NA	TRBV5-4	few	TRBJ2-7	12	ASSLTPSSYEQY
NA	TRBV7-8	NA	TRBJ1-4	11	ASSFGGGEKLF
NA	TRBV6-8	few	TRBJ2-7	12	ASRIGQRAYEQY
NA	TRBV15	NA	TRBJ2-2	11	ATSRDGTGELF
NA	TRBV7-9	many	TRBJ2-2	12	ASSRGMNTGELF
TRBD1	TRBV6-5	NA	TRBJ2-3	13	ASSYGQRGTDTRY
TRBD1	TRBV29-1	few	TRBJ2-1	12	SVTGTGDHNEQF
NA	TRBV12-3/TRBV12-4	few	TRBJ2-7	11	ATSWGTFYEQY
TRBD1	TRBV2	few	TRBJ2-1	12	ARVTPGQGGEQF
TRBD1	TRBV5-5	few	TRBJ2-1	12	ASSQRQGHNEQF
NA	TRBV7-4	NA	TRBJ2-2	12	ANSLRGNTGELF
TRBD1	TRBV29-1	NA	TRBJ1-1	10	SVQGEGTEAF
TRBD1	TRBV29-1	NA	TRBJ2-6	15	SVEVWDRSSGANVLT